These 5 T cell receptor beta chains were sequenced from one sample in a study of neurological immune-mediated disorders. TCRdb recomputed calls from the 5' RACE reads with MiXCR, one row per CDR3 protein. This sample yields about 79,000 distinct CDR3 sequences, of which roughly 13% are seen a single time; approximately 7.5% belongs to the top ten. Sequencing was performed on PBMCs. These receptors originate from a woman aged 50 to 65 in good health.

This clonotype was found many times. The V call is TRBV3-1, the J call TRBJ1-6; D not resolved. CDR3 length equals 12 residues. Germline CDR1 and CDR2: LGHDT and YNNKEL (reference sequence). The V and J ends lost 0 bases and 9 bases respectively, with 3 bases between them. CDR3 loop: CASSQEGSPLHF. DNA for the CDR3: TGTGCCAGCAGCCAAGAGGGTTCACCCCTCCACTTT.

The sample holds many counts of this clonotype. The chain links TRBV20-1 to TRBJ2-5, with 8 bases matching TRBD2. Germline V gene lookup returns CDR1 DFQATT and CDR2 SNEGSKA (reference sequence). This CDR3 is 14 amino acids long. V lost 2 bases, J lost 5 bases, and 7 bases stayed unmatched. CDR3 coding DNA: TGCAGTGCTAGAAGCCCGGGAGGGTCGGAGACCCAGTACTTC. This encodes CSARSPGGSETQYF.

This clonotype was picked up many times. This chain links TRBV5-5 with TRBJ1-3; D uncertain. CDR1 is SGHKS and CDR2 is YYEKEE in the germline V gene (reference sequence). With 0 bases removed from V and 0 bases from J, the gap between germline ends came to 10 bases. This CDR3 comprises 16 residues. CDR3 DNA: TGTGCCAGCAGCTTGGTAGCCTCCAGCTCTGGAAACACCATATATTTT. Translation: CASSLVASSSGNTIYF. The whole variable domain, filled in from reference TRBV5-5 and TRBJ1-3, reads DAGVTQSPTHLIKTRGQQVTLRCSPISGHKSVSWYQQVLGQGPQFIFQYYEKEERGRGNFPDRFSARQFPNYSSELNVNALLLGDSALYLCASSLVASSSGNTIYFGEGSWLTVV.

This clonotype was seen at least ten times. The chain is built from TRBV5-1 and TRBJ2-5; D gene uncertain. V was clipped by 0 bases and J by 1 base, with 16 bases between them. Germline V gene lookup returns CDR1 SGHRS and CDR2 YFSETQ. The CDR3 extends over 17 amino acids. The CDR3 DNA reads as TGCGCCAGCAGCTTGGGAGGAGCTAACCCCCCCCAAGAGACCCAGTACTTC. Its protein is CASSLGGANPPQETQYF.

This clonotype was observed many times. The CDR3 DNA follows: TGCGCCAGCAGCGGGCAGGGGTTCTACAATGAGCAGTTCTTC. As protein: CASSGQGFYNEQFF. This rearrangement joins TRBV5-1 to TRBJ2-1; a weak D match, TRBD1 (6 bases). CDR1 is SGHRS, CDR2 YFSETQ, per germline. This CDR3 region has 14 residues. V lost 4 bases and J 3 bases, leaving 11 bases between the germline ends.